The 21 T cell receptor beta chains reported below all come from one sample, sequenced in a study of identical twins. Each CDR3 protein is one row after TCRdb ran MiXCR on the 5' RACE reads. The sample carries approximately 690,000 distinct CDR3 sequences, around 5.7% recorded once. The specimen sequenced was naive T cells sorted from blood. Receptors were obtained from a man between 18 and 29 years old in good health.

This chain uses TRBV20-1 with TRBJ2-1; 9 bases agree with TRBD1. The CDR3 spans 15 residues. From germline, CDR1 is DFQATT and CDR2 SNEGSKA (reference sequence). V shed 0 bases, J shed 6 bases, and the junction held 6 bases outside the gene matches. The chain's CDR3 is CSARDGGQGRNEQFF. The DNA for the CDR3 is TGCAGTGCTAGAGATGGGGGACAGGGTCGCAATGAGCAGTTCTTC.

Of note for this clonotype: Sequence at one end of the junction differs from germline and may be a read error. The rearrangement links TRBV28 to TRBJ2-4, with TRBD2 matching 9 bases. CDR1 MDHEN and CDR2 SYDVKM come from the germline V gene. The CDR3 contains 11 residues. Here the CDR3 reads CASSTLGLAFF. DNA for the CDR3: TGTGCCAGCAGCACGTTGGGACTAGCTTTCTTC.

The rearrangement uses TRBV7-9 and TRBJ2-7; 7 bases align to TRBD1. Trimming cost V 5 bases and J 3 bases; bases outside gene matches: 13. Germline assignment: CDR1 SEHNR and CDR2 FQNEAQ (reference sequence). The CDR3 is 16 amino acids. The CDR3 here is CASSTDRDRRSYEQYV. CDR3 sequence (DNA): TGTGCCAGCAGCACAGACCGGGACAGAAGAAGCTACGAGCAGTACGTC.

This clonotype has at least ten counts. The genes are TRBV6-2 or TRBV6-3 and TRBJ1-1; no clear D gene. Trimming pared 2 bases from V and 0 bases from J, leaving 7 bases between. The CDR3 has 14 residues. Germline CDR1 MNHEY, CDR2 SVGEGT. The DNA for the CDR3 is TGTGCCAGCAGTTACGATAGAATGAACACTGAAGCTTTCTTT. It is translated as CASSYDRMNTEAFF.

This clonotype was seen ten or more times. The chain combines TRBV12-3 or TRBV12-4 with TRBJ2-5, with D possibly TRBD1 on 5 matching bases. Trimming shortened V by 6 bases and J by 3 bases, and 11 bases separated the two germline ends. The length of the CDR3 is 13 residues. The CDR3 coding sequence is TGTGCCAGCAGGGCCAGGGTGAAAGAGACCCAGTACTTC. Translated, it gives CASRARVKETQYF.

This clonotype was recorded at least ten times. The CDR3 coding sequence is TGTGCCAGCAGCCCGGGGGCAGGGTCCTACGAGCAGTACGTC. Translation gives CASSPGAGSYEQYV. The rearrangement links TRBV5-6 to TRBJ2-7; TRBD1 or TRBD2 may be the D gene (6 bases each). V dropped 4 bases and J dropped 1 base, with 12 bases sitting between them. This CDR3 contains 14 residues. CDR1 and CDR2 from the germline V gene are SGHDT and YYEEEE.

Here the CDR3 reads CASSPLQVETDTQYF. As DNA, the CDR3 is TGTGCCAGCTCACCACTTCAGGTAGAGACAGATACGCAGTATTTT. V and J are TRBV18 and TRBJ2-3, with D unresolved. The V end lost 1 base, the J end lost 3 bases, and 11 bases lay between the germline ends. This CDR3 region has 15 residues. Germline V gene sequence: CDR1 KGHSH, CDR2 LQKENI. The full variable domain, completed using reference TRBV18 and TRBJ2-3, is NAGVMQNPRHLVRRRGQEARLRCSPMKGHSHVYWYRQLPEEGLKFMVYLQKENIIDESGMPKERFSAEFPKEGPSILRIQQVVRGDSAAYFCASSPLQVETDTQYFGPGTRLTVL.

There are many counts of this clonotype. The genes are TRBV6-2 or TRBV6-3 and TRBJ1-1; D unclear. This CDR3 contains 10 residues. Per the germline V gene, CDR1 is MNHEY and CDR2 is SVGEGT. The V end was cut by 5 bases, the J end by 5 bases, with 3 bases between. Here the CDR3 DNA reads TGTGCCAGCAGTAATACTGAAGCTTTCTTT. This codes for CASSNTEAFF.

The DNA of the CDR3 is TGTGCCAGCAGCTCAAGAACTAGCGGGATCGGAGATACGCAGTATTTT. Protein product: CASSSRTSGIGDTQYF. The rearrangement uses TRBV9 and TRBJ2-3, with 10 bases lining up with TRBD2. The germline V gene encodes CDR1 SGDLS and CDR2 YYNGEE. The CDR3 consists of 16 residues. Germline trimming cut 4 bases from V and 5 bases from J; bases unmatched to any gene: 10.

This clonotype has a handful of counts. The chain employs TRBV5-1 and TRBJ2-7; 8 bases match TRBD1. The CDR3 consists of 14 residues. Per germline, CDR1 SGHRS and CDR2 YFSETQ. Trimming cost V 0 bases and J 6 bases; bases outside gene matches: 5. CDR3 sequence reads: CASSLAPGGGEQYF. The CDR3 DNA reads TGCGCCAGCAGCTTGGCCCCAGGGGGCGGCGAGCAGTACTTC. The entire variable domain, with the rest obtained from reference TRBV5-1 and TRBJ2-7, is as follows: KAGVTQTPRYLIKTRGQQVTLSCSPISGHRSVSWYQQTPGQGLQFLFEYFSETQRNKGNFPGRFSGRQFSNSRSEMNVSTLELGDSALYLCASSLAPGGGEQYFGPGTRLTVT.

This clonotype was seen at least ten times. The chain couples TRBV7-8 to TRBJ2-1; 8 nucleotides align to TRBD2. The CDR3 covers 12 residues. V lost 5 bases, J lost 9 bases, and 3 bases stayed unmatched. Looked up from germline, CDR1 is SGHVS and CDR2 is FQNEAQ. The CDR3 sequence is CASSREGGEQFF. In DNA form, the CDR3 reads TGTGCCAGCAGCCGGGAGGGTGGTGAGCAGTTCTTC. The full variable domain, completed using reference TRBV7-8 and TRBJ2-1, is GAGVSQSPRYKVAKRGQDVALRCDPISGHVSLFWYQQALGQGPEFLTYFQNEAQLDKSGLPSDRFFAERPEGSVSTLKIQRTQQEDSAVYLCASSREGGEQFFGPGTRLTVL.

This clonotype was found many times. The rearrangement joins TRBV9 to TRBJ1-1; D gene uncertain. V was shortened by 0 bases and J by 6 bases, with 12 bases between the two germline ends. In germline, CDR1 is SGDLS, CDR2 YYNGEE. The CDR3 sequence is 14 residues long. The CDR3 loop reads CASSVAPGLPEAFF. CDR3 DNA: TGTGCCAGCAGCGTAGCCCCAGGCCTCCCTGAAGCTTTCTTT.

V and J are TRBV29-1 and TRBJ2-2; 8 bases map to TRBD2. This CDR3 contains 15 residues. V was clipped by 5 bases and J by 2 bases; unmatched bases: 7. Germline loops: CDR1 SQVTM, CDR2 ANQGSEA. The chain's CDR3 is CSVIVAGINTGELFF. As DNA, the CDR3 is TGCAGCGTTATAGTAGCGGGAATCAACACCGGGGAGCTGTTTTTT.

This clonotype was picked up many times. The chain links TRBV10-3 to TRBJ2-5; TRBD2 matches at 9 bases. The length of the CDR3 is 16 residues. In germline, CDR1 is ENHRY, CDR2 SYGVKD. V was pared by 1 base and J by 3 bases, with 6 bases of the junction left unmatched. CDR3 in amino acids: CAISELGGLAEETQYF. CDR3 sequence (DNA): TGTGCCATCAGTGAGTTGGGGGGACTAGCAGAAGAGACCCAGTACTTC.

This clonotype was seen many times. The rearrangement links TRBV7-2 to TRBJ2-2, with D possibly being TRBD2 (7 bases). Per the germline V gene, CDR1 is SGHTA and CDR2 is FQGNSA. Trimming cost V 4 bases and J 6 bases, with 12 bases left between them. CDR3 size: 14 residues. CDR3 region: CASSSQGRAGELFF. The CDR3 coding sequence is TGTGCCAGCAGCTCCCAGGGGAGGGCCGGGGAGCTGTTTTTT.

This clonotype has more than one count but fewer than ten. The CDR3 is CASSPAGNVLTF. CDR3 in DNA: TGTGCCAGCAGCCCCGCGGGCAACGTCCTGACTTTC. The rearrangement joins TRBV6-4 to TRBJ2-6, with D possibly being TRBD2 (5 bases). V lost 6 bases, J lost 9 bases, and 9 bases lay in between. Germline V gene sequence: CDR1 MRHNA, CDR2 SNTAGT. The CDR3 extends over 12 amino acids.

A few counts support this clonotype. The chain is built from TRBV12-3 or TRBV12-4 and TRBJ2-3; possible D gene TRBD2, 6 bases. The V end lost 3 bases, the J end lost 1 base, and 11 bases lay between the germline ends. The CDR3 sequence is 15 residues long. The CDR3 sequence is CASSLMSSGTDTQYF. CDR3 in DNA: TGTGCCAGCAGTTTGATGTCTAGCGGCACAGATACGCAGTATTTT.

In its sample, this clonotype was seen many times. This chain's CDR3 is CSAPSTSGSYEQYF. The CDR3 bases are TGCAGTGCTCCCTCGACTAGCGGATCCTACGAGCAGTACTTC. This chain connects TRBV20-1 to TRBJ2-7; 9 nucleotides align to TRBD2. This CDR3 region has 14 residues. Germline CDR1 and CDR2: DFQATT and SNEGSKA (reference sequence). Losses at the gene ends were 5 bases for V and 1 base for J; bases not matched to a gene: 6.

The sample holds a few counts of this clonotype. J is TRBJ1-3 and V is TRBV27, with TRBD1 matching over 7 bases. Trimming removed 6 bases from V and 2 bases from J; junction bases left unmatched: 10. There are 16 residues in the CDR3. Germline V gene sequence: CDR1 MNHEY, CDR2 SMNVEV (reference sequence). In nucleotides, the CDR3 is TGTGCCAGCAGCAACCTACAGGGGCTCCCTGGAAACACCATATATTTT. It codes for CASSNLQGLPGNTIYF.

The chain recombines TRBV27 with TRBJ1-1; TRBD1 agrees at 8 bases. The V segment lost 5 bases and the J segment 5 bases; nucleotides outside the gene matches: 7. Germline V lookup: CDR1 MNHEY, CDR2 SMNVEV (reference sequence). CDR3 length: 14 residues. The CDR3: CASSGRGQVTEAFF. CDR3 sequence (DNA): TGTGCCAGCAGTGGACGGGGACAGGTGACTGAAGCTTTCTTT.

Details on this clonotype: No conserved phenylalanine or tryptophan is present at the end of the CDR3, so a read error is the likely explanation. This rearrangement joins TRBV12-3 or TRBV12-4 to TRBJ2-1, with D perhaps TRBD2 (6 bases). The CDR3 contains 12 residues. Trimming took 11 bases from V and 6 from J, leaving 14 bases between them. The CDR3 is CASGVGINEQFC. The CDR3 bases are TGTGCCTCGGGGGTCGGCATCAATGAGCAGTTCTGC.